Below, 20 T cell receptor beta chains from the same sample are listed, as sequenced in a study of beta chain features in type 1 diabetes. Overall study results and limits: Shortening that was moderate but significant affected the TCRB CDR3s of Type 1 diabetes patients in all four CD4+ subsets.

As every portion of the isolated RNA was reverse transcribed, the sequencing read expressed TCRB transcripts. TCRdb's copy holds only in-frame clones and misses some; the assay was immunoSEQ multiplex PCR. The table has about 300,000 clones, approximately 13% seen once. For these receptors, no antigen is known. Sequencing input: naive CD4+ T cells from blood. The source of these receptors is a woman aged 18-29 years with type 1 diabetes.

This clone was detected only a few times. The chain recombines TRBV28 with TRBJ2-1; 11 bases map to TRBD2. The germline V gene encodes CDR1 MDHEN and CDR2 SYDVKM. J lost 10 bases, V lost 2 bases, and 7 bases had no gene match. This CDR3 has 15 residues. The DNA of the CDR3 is TGTGCCAGCAGTTTAATGGGGACTAGCGGAAAGGAGCAGTTCTTC. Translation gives CASSLMGTSGKEQFF.

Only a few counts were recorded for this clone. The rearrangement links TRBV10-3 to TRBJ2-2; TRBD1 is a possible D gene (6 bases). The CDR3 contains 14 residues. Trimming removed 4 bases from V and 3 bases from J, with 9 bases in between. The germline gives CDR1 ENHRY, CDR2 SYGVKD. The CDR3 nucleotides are TGTGCCATCAGTGTAGAGGGGGACACCGGGGAGCTGTTTTTT. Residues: CAISVEGDTGELFF.

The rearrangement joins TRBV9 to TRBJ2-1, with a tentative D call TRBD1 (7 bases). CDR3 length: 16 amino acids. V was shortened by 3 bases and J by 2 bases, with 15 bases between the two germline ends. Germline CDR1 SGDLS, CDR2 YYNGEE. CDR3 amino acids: CASSARGDGAYNEQFF. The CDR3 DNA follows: TGTGCCAGCAGCGCCAGGGGGGACGGCGCCTACAATGAGCAGTTCTTC.

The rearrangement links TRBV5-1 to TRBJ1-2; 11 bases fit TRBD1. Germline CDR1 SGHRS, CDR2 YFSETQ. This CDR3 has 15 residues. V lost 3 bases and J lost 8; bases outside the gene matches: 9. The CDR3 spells CASSSEDRGRGGYTF. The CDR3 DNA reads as TGCGCCAGCAGCTCCGAGGACAGGGGGCGAGGCGGCTACACCTTC. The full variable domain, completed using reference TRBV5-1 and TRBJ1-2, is KAGVTQTPRYLIKTRGQQVTLSCSPISGHRSVSWYQQTPGQGLQFLFEYFSETQRNKGNFPGRFSGRQFSNSRSEMNVSTLELGDSALYLCASSSEDRGRGGYTFGSGTRLTVV.

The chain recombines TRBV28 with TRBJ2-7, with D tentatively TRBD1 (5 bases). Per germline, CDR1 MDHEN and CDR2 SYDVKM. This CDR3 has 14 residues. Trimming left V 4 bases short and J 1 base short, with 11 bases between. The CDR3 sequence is CASSSLTGSYEQYF. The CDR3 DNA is TGTGCCAGCAGTTCCCTTACAGGATCCTACGAGCAGTACTTC.

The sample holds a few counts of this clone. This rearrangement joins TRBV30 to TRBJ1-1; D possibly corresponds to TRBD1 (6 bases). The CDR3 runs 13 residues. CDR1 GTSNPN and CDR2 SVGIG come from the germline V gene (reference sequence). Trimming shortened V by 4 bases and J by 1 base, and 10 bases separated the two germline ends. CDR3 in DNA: TGTGCCTGGAACGGACAGCCGAACACTGAAGCTTTCTTT. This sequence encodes CAWNGQPNTEAFF. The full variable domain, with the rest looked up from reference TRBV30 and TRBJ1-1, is SQTIHQWPATLVQPVGSPLSLECTVEGTSNPNLYWYRQAAGRGLQLLFYSVGIGQISSEVPQNLSASRPQDRQFILSSKKLLLSDSGFYLCAWNGQPNTEAFFGQGTRLTVV.

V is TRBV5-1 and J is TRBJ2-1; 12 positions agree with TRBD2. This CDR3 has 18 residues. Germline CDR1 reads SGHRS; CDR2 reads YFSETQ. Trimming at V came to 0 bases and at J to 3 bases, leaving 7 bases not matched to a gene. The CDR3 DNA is TGCGCCAGCAGCTTGGTCCGCCTAGCGGGAGGGATCTACAATGAGCAGTTCTTC. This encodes CASSLVRLAGGIYNEQFF.

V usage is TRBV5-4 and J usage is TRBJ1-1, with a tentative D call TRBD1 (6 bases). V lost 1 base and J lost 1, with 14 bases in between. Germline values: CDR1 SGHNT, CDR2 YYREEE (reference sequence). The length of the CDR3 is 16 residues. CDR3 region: CASSLPNRVRNTEAFF. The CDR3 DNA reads TGTGCCAGCAGCTTGCCCAACAGGGTGCGGAACACTGAAGCTTTCTTT.

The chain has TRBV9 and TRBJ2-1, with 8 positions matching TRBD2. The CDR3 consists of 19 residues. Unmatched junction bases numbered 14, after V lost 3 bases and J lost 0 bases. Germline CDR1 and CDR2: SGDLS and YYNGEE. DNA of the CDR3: TGTGCCAGCAGCGGAGGGGCTGGCGGGAGGACCTCCTCCTACAATGAGCAGTTCTTC. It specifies CASSGGAGGRTSSYNEQFF.

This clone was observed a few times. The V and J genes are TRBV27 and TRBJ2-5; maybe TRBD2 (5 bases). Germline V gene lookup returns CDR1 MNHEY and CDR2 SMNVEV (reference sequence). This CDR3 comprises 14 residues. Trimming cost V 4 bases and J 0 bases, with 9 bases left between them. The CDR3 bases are TGTGCCAGCAGTTGGACTCGATACCAAGAGACCCAGTACTTC. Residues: CASSWTRYQETQYF.

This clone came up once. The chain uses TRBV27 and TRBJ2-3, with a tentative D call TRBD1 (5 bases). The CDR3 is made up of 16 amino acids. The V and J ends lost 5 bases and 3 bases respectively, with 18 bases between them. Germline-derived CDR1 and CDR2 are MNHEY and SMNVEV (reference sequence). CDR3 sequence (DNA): TGTGCCAGCAGTCGCCCCCAGGGTGGGAAAACAGATACGCAGTATTTT. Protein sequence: CASSRPQGGKTDTQYF.

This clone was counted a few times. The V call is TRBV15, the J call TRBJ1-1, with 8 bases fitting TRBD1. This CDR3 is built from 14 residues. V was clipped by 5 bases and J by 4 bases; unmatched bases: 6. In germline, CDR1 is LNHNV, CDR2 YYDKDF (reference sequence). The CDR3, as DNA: TGTGCCACCAGCGTAAAGGACAGGGCCACTGAAGCTTTCTTT. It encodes CATSVKDRATEAFF. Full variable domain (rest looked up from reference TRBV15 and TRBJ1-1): DAMVIQNPRYQVTQFGKPVTLSCSQTLNHNVMYWYQQKSSQAPKLLFHYYDKDFNNEADTPDNFQSRRPNTSFCFLDIRSPGLGDTAMYLCATSVKDRATEAFFGQGTRLTVV.

CDR3 loop: CASSLGTGARSDTQYF. The DNA for the CDR3 is TGTGCCAGCAGCTTAGGCACGGGAGCCAGGTCGGATACGCAGTATTTT. The chain employs TRBV7-9 and TRBJ2-3, with D tentatively TRBD2 (6 bases). This CDR3 region has 16 residues. Germline CDR1 is SEHNR and CDR2 is FQNEAQ (reference sequence). V was clipped by 1 base and J by 6 bases, with 17 bases between them.

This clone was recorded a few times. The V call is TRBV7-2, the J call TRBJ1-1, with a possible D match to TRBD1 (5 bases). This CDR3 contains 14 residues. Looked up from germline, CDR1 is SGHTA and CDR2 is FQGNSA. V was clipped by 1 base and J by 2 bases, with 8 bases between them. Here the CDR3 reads CASSLGQSNTEAFF. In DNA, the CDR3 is TGTGCCAGCAGCTTAGGACAGTCTAACACTGAAGCTTTCTTT.

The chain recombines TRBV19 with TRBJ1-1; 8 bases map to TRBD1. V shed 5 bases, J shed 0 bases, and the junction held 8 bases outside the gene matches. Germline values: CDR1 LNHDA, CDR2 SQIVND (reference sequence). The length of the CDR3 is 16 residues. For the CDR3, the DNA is TGTGCCAGTAGTCCCCAGGGGGCCACCATGAACACTGAAGCTTTCTTT. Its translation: CASSPQGATMNTEAFF.

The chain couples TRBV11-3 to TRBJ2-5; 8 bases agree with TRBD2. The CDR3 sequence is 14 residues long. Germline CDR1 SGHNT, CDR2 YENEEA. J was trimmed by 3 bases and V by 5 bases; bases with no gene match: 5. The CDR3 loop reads CASSVTSGEETQYF. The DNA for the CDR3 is TGTGCCAGCAGCGTTACTAGCGGCGAAGAGACCCAGTACTTC.

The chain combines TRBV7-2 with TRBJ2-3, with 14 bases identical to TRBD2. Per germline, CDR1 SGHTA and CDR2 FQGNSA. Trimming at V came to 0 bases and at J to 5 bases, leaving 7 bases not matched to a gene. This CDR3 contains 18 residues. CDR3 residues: CASSLALQTSGRGDTQYF. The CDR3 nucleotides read TGTGCCAGCAGCTTAGCTCTCCAGACTAGCGGGAGGGGAGATACGCAGTATTTT.

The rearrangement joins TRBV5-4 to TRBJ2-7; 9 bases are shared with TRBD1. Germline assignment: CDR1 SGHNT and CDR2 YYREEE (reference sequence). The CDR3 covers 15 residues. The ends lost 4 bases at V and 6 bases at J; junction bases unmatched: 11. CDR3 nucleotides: TGTGCCAGCAGCCCGATCCACAGGGGGCCCGGCGAGCAGTACGTC. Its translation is CASSPIHRGPGEQYV.

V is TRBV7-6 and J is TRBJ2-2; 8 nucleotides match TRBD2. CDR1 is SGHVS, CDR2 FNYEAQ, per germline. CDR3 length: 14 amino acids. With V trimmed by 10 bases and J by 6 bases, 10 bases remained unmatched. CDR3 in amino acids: CATTGGAGAGELFF. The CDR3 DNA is TGTGCCACCACGGGAGGGGCTGGGGCCGGGGAGCTGTTTTTT. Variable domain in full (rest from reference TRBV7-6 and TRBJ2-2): GAGVSQSPRYKVTKRGQDVALRCDPISGHVSLYWYRQALGQGPEFLTYFNYEAQQDKSGLPNDRFSAERPEGSISTLTIQRTEQRDSAMYRCATTGGAGAGELFFGEGSRLTVL.

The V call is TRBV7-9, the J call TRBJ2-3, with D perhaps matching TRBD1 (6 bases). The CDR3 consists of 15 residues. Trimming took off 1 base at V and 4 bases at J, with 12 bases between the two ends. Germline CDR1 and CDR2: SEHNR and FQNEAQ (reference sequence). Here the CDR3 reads CASSLVAGAADTQYF. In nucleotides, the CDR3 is TGTGCCAGCAGCTTAGTGGCAGGGGCAGCAGATACGCAGTATTTT.